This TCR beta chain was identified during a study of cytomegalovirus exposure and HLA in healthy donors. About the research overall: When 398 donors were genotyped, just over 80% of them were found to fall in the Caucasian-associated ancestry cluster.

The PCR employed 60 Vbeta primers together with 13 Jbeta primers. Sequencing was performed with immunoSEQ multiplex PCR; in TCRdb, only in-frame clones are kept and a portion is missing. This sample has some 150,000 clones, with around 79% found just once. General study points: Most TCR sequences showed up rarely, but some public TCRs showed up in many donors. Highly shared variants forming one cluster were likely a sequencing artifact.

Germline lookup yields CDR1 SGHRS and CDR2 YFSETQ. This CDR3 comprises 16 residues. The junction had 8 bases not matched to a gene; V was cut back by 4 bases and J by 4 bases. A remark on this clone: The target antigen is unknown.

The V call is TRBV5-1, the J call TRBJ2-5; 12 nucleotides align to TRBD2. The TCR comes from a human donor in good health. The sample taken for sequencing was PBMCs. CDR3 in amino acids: CASSKGLAGNGETQYF. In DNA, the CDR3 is TGCGCCAGCAGCAAAGGACTAGCGGGAAATGGAGAGACCCAGTACTTC. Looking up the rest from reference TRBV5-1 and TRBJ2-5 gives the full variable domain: KAGVTQTPRYLIKTRGQQVTLSCSPISGHRSVSWYQQTPGQGLQFLFEYFSETQRNKGNFPGRFSGRQFSNSRSEMNVSTLELGDSALYLCASSKGLAGNGETQYFGPGTRLLVL.